One and the same sample provided the 12 T cell receptor beta chains below, sequenced in a study of cytomegalovirus exposure and HLA in healthy donors. Primers: 60 Vbeta forward and 13 Jbeta reverse. Sequencing used immunoSEQ multiplex PCR; TCRdb keeps in-frame clones, though not all of them. The sample shows roughly 100,000 clones, about 75% of them seen only once. Source material: PBMCs. The receptors come from a man aged 35-49 years in good health and CMV-seropositive.

The V and J genes are TRBV7-9 and TRBJ2-5; 7 nucleotides align to TRBD1. The end of the DNA is better explained by TRBJ2-7, so the J call may be wrong. CDR3 size: 17 residues. The V gene's germline CDR1 is SEHNR and CDR2 FQNEAQ (reference sequence). As DNA, the CDR3 is TGTGCCAGCAGCCTCGCCTCCGGGACAGAATTCTCCTACGAGCAGTACTTC. Its translation is CASSLASGTEFSYEQYF.

This chain links TRBV27 with TRBJ1-2, with D tentatively TRBD1 (5 bases). There are 14 residues in the CDR3. Trimming cost V 5 bases and J 4 bases, with 14 bases left between them. CDR1 and CDR2 (germline): MNHEY, SMNVEV (reference sequence). CDR3 nucleotides: TGTGCCAGCAGTCATCCGGGACTTGGCTATGGCTACACCTTC. Protein: CASSHPGLGYGYTF.

The J gene is TRBJ1-3, the V gene TRBV11-2, with a possible D match to TRBD1 (6 bases). The CDR3 has 15 amino acids. From germline, CDR1 is SGHAT and CDR2 FQNNGV. Trimming cost V 1 base and J 2 bases, with 9 bases left between them. This chain's CDR3 is CASSLVGGTGNTIYF. The DNA for the CDR3 is TGTGCCAGCAGCTTAGTTGGGGGCACTGGAAACACCATATATTTT.

The J gene is TRBJ2-3, the V gene TRBV7-2, with D possibly matching TRBD2 (6 bases). V was shortened by 5 bases and J by 6 bases, with 12 bases between the two germline ends. The CDR3 sequence is 13 residues long. Looked up from germline, CDR1 is SGHTA and CDR2 is FQGNSA. CDR3 in DNA: TGTGCCAGCAGCGCGCAGGCGGGGGATACGCAGTATTTT. This gives the protein CASSAQAGDTQYF.

This clone was detected only once. In nucleotides, the CDR3 is TGTGCCAGCAGTTTTTATGGGGCAGGGGCTTTCTTT. Its protein product is CASSFYGAGAFF. The rearrangement links TRBV28 to TRBJ1-1; possibly TRBD1 for D (5 bases). The V gene lost 3 bases and the J gene lost 11 bases, with 13 bases spanning the gap. Germline CDR1 MDHEN, CDR2 SYDVKM. The CDR3 has 12 residues.

On this clone itself: Other DNA sequences in the sample encode the same CDR3. V usage is TRBV9 and J usage is TRBJ2-7; 10 bases line up with TRBD2. J lost 2 bases, V lost 0 bases, and 2 bases had no gene match. The CDR3 contains 15 residues. Germline CDR1 reads SGDLS; CDR2 reads YYNGEE. Here the CDR3 DNA reads TGTGCCAGCAGCGTAGGTCTAGCGGGAGCCTACGAGCAGTACTTC. As protein: CASSVGLAGAYEQYF.

As to this clone: One end of the junction does not line up with germline, which may come from a read error. This specimen includes other DNA sequences encoding the same CDR3. The gene calls are TRBV19 and TRBJ2-5; 8 bases align to TRBD2. The CDR3 totals 14 residues. Germline CDR1 LNHDA, CDR2 SQIVND (reference sequence). The CDR3 sequence is CASSMAPSGETQYF. CDR3 nucleotide sequence: TGTGCTAGTAGTATGGCCCCTAGCGGGGAGACCCAGTACTTC.

The V gene is TRBV7-3, the J gene TRBJ2-2; 7 nucleotides line up with TRBD1. The CDR3 runs 14 residues. V was pared by 1 base and J by 8 bases, with 4 bases of the junction left unmatched. Germline CDR1 and CDR2: SGHTA and FQGTGA. CDR3 protein: CASSLRQGPGELFF. CDR3 in DNA: TGTGCCAGCAGCTTAAGACAGGGTCCGGGGGAGCTGTTTTTT.

The chain combines TRBV7-2 with TRBJ2-7; 9 nucleotides agree with TRBD1. The V segment lost 5 bases and the J segment 3 bases; nucleotides outside the gene matches: 8. The CDR3 covers 15 residues. CDR1 and CDR2 from the germline V gene are SGHTA and FQGNSA. CDR3 amino acids: CASSPKTGGNYEQYF. Written as DNA, the CDR3 is TGTGCCAGCAGCCCCAAGACAGGGGGGAACTACGAGCAGTACTTC.

The V and J genes are TRBV28 and TRBJ2-7; D may be TRBD2 (7 bases). The germline gives CDR1 MDHEN, CDR2 SYDVKM. Deletions cut 1 base from V and 6 bases from J, with 22 bases between. The CDR3 totals 17 residues. The CDR3 loop is CASSLSLGGGSAGEQYF. DNA for the CDR3: TGTGCCAGCAGTTTATCATTGGGGGGCGGGAGCGCCGGCGAGCAGTACTTC.

DNA for the CDR3: TGCGCCAGCAGCCCTATCACAGAGTATGGCTACACCTTC. Its translation: CASSPITEYGYTF. The chain is built from TRBV5-1 and TRBJ1-2, with no clear D. Germline CDR1 and CDR2: SGHRS and YFSETQ. The CDR3 covers 13 residues. Trimming cost V 4 bases and J 5 bases, with 12 bases left between them. Together with reference TRBV5-1 and TRBJ1-2, the CDR3 gives the full variable domain: KAGVTQTPRYLIKTRGQQVTLSCSPISGHRSVSWYQQTPGQGLQFLFEYFSETQRNKGNFPGRFSGRQFSNSRSEMNVSTLELGDSALYLCASSPITEYGYTFGSGTRLTVV.

The V and J genes are TRBV4-2 and TRBJ1-2, with a tentative D call TRBD1 (6 bases). Per germline, CDR1 LGHNA and CDR2 YNFKEQ. V was clipped by 3 bases and J by 4 bases, with 24 bases between them. This CDR3 has 18 amino acids. CDR3 DNA: TGTGCCAGCAGCCACTTAGGGGGACACGGAATGGTTGGCTATGGCTACACCTTC. It specifies CASSHLGGHGMVGYGYTF.